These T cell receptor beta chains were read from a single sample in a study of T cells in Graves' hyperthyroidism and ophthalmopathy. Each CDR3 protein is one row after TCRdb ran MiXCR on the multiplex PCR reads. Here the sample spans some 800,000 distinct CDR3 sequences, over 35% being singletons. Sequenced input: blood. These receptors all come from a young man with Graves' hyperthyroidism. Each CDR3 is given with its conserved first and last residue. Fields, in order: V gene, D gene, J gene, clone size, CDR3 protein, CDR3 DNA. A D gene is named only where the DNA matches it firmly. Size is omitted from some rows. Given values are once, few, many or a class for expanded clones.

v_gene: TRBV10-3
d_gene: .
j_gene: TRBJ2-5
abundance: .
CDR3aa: CAISESGGNQPQYF
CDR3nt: TGTGCCATCAGTGAGTCCGGCGGCAATCAGCCCCAGTACTTC

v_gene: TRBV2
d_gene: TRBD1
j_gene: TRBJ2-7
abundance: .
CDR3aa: CASSVDRGYSYEQYF
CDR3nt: TGTGCCAGCAGTGTAGACAGGGGTTACTCCTACGAGCAGTACTTC

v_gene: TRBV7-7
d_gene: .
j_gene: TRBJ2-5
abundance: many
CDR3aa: CASSLGLGQPAQETQYF
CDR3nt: TGTGCTAGCAGCCTGGGGCTCGGACAGCCCGCCCAAGAGACCCAGTACTTC

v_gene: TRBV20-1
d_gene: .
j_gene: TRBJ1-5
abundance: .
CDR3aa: CSTTNSNQPQHF
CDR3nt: TGCAGTACTACCAATAGCAATCAGCCCCAGCATTTT

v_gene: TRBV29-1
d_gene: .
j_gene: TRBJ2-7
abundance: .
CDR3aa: CSAGEGYKQYF
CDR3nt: TGCAGCGCTGGAGAGGGGTACAAGCAGTACTTC

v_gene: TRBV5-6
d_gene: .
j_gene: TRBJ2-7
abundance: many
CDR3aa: CASSWDTYEQYF
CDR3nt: TGTGCCAGCAGCTGGGACACCTACGAGCAGTACTTC

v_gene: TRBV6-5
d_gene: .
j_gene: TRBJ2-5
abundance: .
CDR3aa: CASSAVQGIGETQYF
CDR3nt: TGTGCCAGCAGTGCTGTACAGGGAATAGGGGAGACCCAGTACTTC

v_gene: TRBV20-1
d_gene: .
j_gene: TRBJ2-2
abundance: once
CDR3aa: CSARVTNTGEPFF
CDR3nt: TGCAGTGCTCGGGTCACGAACACCGGGGAGCCGTTTTTT

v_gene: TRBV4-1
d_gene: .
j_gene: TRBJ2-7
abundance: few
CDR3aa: CASSQATEGEQYF
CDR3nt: TGCGCCAGCAGCCAAGCGACAGAAGGCGAGCAGTACTTC

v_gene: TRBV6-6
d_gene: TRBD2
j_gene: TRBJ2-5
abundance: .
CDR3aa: CASSYLAGKETQYF
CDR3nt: TGTGCCAGCAGTTATCTAGCGGGGAAAGAGACCCAGTACTTC

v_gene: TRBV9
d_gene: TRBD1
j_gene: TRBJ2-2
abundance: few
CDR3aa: CASSHQGAGELFF
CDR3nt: TGTGCCAGCAGCCACCAGGGGGCCGGGGAGCTGTTTTTT

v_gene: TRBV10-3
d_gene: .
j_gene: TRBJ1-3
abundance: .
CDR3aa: CAISDSRMVVPNTFGNTIYF
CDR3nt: TGTGCCATCAGTGACTCGAGAATGGTTGTGCCGAATACCTTTGGAAACACCATATATTTT

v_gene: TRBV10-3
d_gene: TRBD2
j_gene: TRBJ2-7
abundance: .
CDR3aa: CAISDGLAGGSYEQYF
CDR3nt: TGTGCCATCAGTGACGGGCTAGCGGGAGGCTCCTACGAGCAGTACTTC

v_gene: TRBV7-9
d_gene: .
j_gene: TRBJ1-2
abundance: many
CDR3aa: CASTSITVGVDGYTF
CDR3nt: TGTGCCAGCACCTCGATAACTGTAGGGGTGGATGGCTACACCTTC

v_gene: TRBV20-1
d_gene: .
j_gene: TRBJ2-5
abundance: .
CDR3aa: CSARAGSLQEAQYF
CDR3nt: TGCAGTGCTAGAGCGGGATCGCTCCAAGAGGCCCAGTACTTC

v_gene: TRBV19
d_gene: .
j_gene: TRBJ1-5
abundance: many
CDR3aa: CASGGQSNQPQHF
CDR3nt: TGTGCCAGTGGCGGCCAGTCCAATCAGCCCCAGCATTTT

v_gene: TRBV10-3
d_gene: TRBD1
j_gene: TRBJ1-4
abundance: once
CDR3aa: CAIMGQGGEKLFF
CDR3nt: TGTGCCATCATGGGACAGGGCGGTGAAAAACTGTTTTTT

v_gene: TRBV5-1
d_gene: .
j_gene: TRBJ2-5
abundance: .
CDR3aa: CASSLVDRKETQNF
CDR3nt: TGCGCCAGCAGCTTGGTGGACAGAAAAGAGACCCAGAACTTC

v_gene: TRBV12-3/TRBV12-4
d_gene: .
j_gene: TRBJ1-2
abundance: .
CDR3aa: CASLSVAGGYGYTF
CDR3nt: TGTGCCAGTCTTAGTGTGGCGGGGGGCTATGGCTACACCTTC

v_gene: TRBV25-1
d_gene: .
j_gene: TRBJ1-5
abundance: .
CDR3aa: CASSLLEDTGQPQHF
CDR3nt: TGCGCCAGCAGCCTCCTGGAGGACACCGGGCAGCCCCAGCATTTT

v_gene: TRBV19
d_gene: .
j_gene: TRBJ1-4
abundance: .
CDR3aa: CASKDAGGELFF
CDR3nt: TGTGCCAGTAAGGATGCTGGGGGAGAACTGTTTTTT

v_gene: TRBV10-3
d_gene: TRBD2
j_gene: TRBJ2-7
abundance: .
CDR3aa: CASSLTSGREQYF
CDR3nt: TGTGCCAGCAGCCTGACTAGCGGGCGCGAGCAGTACTTC

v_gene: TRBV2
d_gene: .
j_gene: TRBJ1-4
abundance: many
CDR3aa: CASSEAEAGIGKLFF
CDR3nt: TGTGCCAGCAGTGAAGCGGAGGCGGGGATAGGAAAACTGTTTTTT

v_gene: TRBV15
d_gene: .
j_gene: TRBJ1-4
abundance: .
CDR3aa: CATSREGWGAHEKLFF
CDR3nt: TGTGCCACCAGCAGAGAAGGCTGGGGGGCCCATGAAAAACTGTTTTTT

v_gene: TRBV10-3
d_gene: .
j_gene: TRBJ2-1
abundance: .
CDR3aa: CAISVGSRSYNEQFF
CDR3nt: TGTGCCATCAGTGTGGGGTCTCGCTCCTACAATGAGCAGTTCTTC

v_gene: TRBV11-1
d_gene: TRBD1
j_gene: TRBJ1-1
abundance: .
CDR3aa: CASSYRGQGAEAFF
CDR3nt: TGTGCCAGCAGCTATAGGGGACAGGGAGCTGAAGCTTTCTTT

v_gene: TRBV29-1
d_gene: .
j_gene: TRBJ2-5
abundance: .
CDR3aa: CSVKGAGTQYF
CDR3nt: TGCAGCGTTAAGGGGGCGGGAACCCAGTACTTC

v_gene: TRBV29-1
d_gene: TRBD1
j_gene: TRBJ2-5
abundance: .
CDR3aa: CSYHPGQYQETQYF
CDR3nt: TGCAGCTACCACCCGGGACAGTATCAAGAGACCCAGTACTTC

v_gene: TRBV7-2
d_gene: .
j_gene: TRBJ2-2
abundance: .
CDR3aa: CASRAGLGGRTGELFF
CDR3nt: TGTGCCAGCAGGGCAGGGCTTGGGGGTCGCACCGGGGAGCTGTTTTTT

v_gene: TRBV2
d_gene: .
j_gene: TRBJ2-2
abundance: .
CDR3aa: CAASMGGELFF
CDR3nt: TGTGCCGCCAGCATGGGGGGGGAGCTGTTTTTT

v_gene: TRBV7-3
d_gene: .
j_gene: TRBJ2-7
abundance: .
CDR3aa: CASSQGGTGRVHEQYF
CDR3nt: TGTGCCAGCAGCCAAGGAGGTACAGGGCGGGTCCACGAGCAGTACTTC

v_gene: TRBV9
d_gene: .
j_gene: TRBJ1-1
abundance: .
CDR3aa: CASSVAPPTEAFF
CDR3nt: TGTGCCAGCAGCGTAGCGCCTCCAACTGAAGCTTTCTTT

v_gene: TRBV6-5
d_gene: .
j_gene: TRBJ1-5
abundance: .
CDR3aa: CASSWGLGGDQPQHF
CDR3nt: TGTGCCAGCAGTTGGGGCTTGGGGGGGGATCAGCCCCAGCATTTT

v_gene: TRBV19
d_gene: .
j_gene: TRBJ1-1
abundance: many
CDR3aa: CASSMGGTLTRATEAFF
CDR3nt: TGTGCCAGTAGTATGGGAGGGACACTTACACGGGCCACTGAAGCTTTCTTT

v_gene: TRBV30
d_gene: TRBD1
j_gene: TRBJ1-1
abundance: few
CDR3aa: CALQGVNTEAFF
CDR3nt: TGTGCCTTACAGGGGGTTAACACTGAAGCTTTCTTT

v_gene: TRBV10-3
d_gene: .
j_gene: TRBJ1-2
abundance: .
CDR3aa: CAISESSADPNVYGYTF
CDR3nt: TGTGCCATCAGTGAGTCGTCCGCGGACCCGAACGTATATGGCTACACCTTC

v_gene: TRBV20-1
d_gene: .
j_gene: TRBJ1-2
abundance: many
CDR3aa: CSAPGPNYGYTF
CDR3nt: TGCAGTGCTCCAGGGCCTAACTATGGCTACACCTTC

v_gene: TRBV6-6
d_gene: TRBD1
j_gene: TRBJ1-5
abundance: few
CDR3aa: CASIQGARDQPQHF
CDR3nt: TGTGCCAGCATACAGGGGGCGCGTGATCAGCCCCAGCATTTT

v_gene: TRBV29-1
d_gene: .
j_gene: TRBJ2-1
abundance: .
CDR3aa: CSAVRGPNDNEQFF
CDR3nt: TGCAGCGCCGTACGAGGTCCGAATGACAATGAGCAGTTCTTC

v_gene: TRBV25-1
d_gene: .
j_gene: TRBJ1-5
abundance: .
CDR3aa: CASGGGNNQPQHF
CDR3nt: TGTGCTAGCGGCGGGGGGAACAATCAGCCCCAGCATTTT

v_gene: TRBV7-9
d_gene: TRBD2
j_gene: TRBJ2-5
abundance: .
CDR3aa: CASSREGQETQYF
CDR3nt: TGTGCCAGCAGCCGGGAGGGTCAAGAGACCCAGTACTTC

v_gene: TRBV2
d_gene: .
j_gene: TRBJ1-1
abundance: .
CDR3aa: CASSSGRRTEAFF
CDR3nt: TGTGCCAGCAGTTCAGGCAGGAGGACTGAAGCTTTCTTT

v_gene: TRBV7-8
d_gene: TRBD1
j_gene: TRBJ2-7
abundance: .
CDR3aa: CASSFTGGTGYEQYF
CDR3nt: TGTGCCAGCAGCTTCACAGGGGGCACTGGCTACGAGCAGTACTTC

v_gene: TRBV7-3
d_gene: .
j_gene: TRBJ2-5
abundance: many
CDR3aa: CASSGEGGKTQYF
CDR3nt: TGTGCCAGCAGCGGAGAAGGGGGGAAGACCCAGTACTTC

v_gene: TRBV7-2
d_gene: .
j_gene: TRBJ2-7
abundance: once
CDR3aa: CANSAGTNEQYF
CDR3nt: TGTGCCAACAGCGCCGGGACAAACGAGCAGTACTTC

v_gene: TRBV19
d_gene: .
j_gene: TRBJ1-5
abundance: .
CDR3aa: CASRDPTGPAGHQPQHF
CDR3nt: TGTGCCAGCAGGGACCCGACAGGCCCCGCCGGACATCAGCCCCAGCATTTT

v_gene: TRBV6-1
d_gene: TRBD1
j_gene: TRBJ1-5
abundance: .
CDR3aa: CASSEPGQGPNQPQHF
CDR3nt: TGTGCCAGCAGTGAACCAGGACAGGGGCCAAATCAGCCCCAGCATTTT

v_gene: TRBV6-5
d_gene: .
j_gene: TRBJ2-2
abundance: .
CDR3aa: CASSYRDGRGELFF
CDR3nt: TGTGCCAGCAGTTACAGGGACGGGCGCGGGGAGCTGTTTTTT

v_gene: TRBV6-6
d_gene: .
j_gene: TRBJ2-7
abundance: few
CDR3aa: CASSWARGVSYEQYF
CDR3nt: TGTGCCAGCAGTTGGGCGAGGGGTGTTTCCTACGAGCAGTACTTC

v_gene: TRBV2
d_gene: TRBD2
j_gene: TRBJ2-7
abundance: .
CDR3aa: CASGGGTSYEQYF
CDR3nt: TGTGCCAGCGGCGGGGGAACCTCCTACGAGCAGTACTTC

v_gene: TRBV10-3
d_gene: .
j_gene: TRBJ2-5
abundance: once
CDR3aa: CAISESGTEYF
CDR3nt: TGTGCCATCAGTGAGTCCGGGACGGAATACTTC

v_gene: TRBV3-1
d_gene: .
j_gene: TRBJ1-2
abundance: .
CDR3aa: CASSHTSGYTF
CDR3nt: TGTGCCAGCAGCCATACGAGTGGCTACACCTTC

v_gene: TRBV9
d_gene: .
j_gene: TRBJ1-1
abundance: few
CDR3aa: CASSLSPGRPTEAFF
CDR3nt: TGTGCCAGCAGCCTATCGCCGGGACGGCCAACTGAAGCTTTCTTT

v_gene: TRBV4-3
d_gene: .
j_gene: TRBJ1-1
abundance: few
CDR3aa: CASGRTVGRDTEAFF
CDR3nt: TGCGCCAGCGGTCGGACAGTAGGGAGGGACACTGAAGCTTTCTTT

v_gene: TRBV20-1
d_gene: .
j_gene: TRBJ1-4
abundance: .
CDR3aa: CSAHRVSNEKLFF
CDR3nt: TGCAGTGCACACAGGGTTTCTAATGAAAAACTGTTTTTT